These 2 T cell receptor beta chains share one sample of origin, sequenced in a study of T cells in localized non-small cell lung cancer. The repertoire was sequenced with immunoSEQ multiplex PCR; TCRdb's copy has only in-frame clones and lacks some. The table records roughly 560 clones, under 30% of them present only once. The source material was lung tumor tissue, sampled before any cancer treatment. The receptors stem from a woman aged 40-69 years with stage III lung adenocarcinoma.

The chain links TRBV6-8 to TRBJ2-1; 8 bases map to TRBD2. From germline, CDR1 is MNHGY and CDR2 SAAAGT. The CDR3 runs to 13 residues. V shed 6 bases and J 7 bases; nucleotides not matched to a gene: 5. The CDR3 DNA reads TGTGCCAGCAGCCCCGGGGGGGTGAATGAGCAGTTCTTC. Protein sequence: CASSPGGVNEQFF.

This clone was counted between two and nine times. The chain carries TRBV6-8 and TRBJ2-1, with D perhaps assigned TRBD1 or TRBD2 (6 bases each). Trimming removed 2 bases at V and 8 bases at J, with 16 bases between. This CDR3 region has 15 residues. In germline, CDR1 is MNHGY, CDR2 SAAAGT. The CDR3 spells CASSYMGRGGDEQFF. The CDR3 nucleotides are TGTGCCAGCAGTTACATGGGCAGGGGAGGTGATGAGCAGTTCTTC.